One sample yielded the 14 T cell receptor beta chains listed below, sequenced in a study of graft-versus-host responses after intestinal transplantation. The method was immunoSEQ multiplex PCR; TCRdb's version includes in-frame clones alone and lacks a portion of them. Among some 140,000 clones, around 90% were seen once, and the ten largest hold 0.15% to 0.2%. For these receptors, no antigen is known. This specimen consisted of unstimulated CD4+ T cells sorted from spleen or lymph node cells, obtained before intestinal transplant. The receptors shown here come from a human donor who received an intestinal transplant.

The CDR3 DNA reads TGCGCCAGCAGCGAGAAGGCGGGAGGGACGAATACGCAGTATTTT. This gives the protein CASSEKAGGTNTQYF. The chain employs TRBV10-1 and TRBJ2-3; 9 positions agree with TRBD2. The CDR3 runs to 15 residues. V was pared by 6 bases and J by 7 bases, with 11 bases of the junction left unmatched. Germline V lookup: CDR1 WNHNN, CDR2 SYGVQD (reference sequence).

CDR3: CASSVDSNQPQHF. Here the CDR3 DNA reads TGTGCCAGCAGTGTGGACAGCAATCAGCCCCAGCATTTT. J is TRBJ1-5 and V is TRBV2; D is unclear. Per germline, CDR1 SNHLY and CDR2 FYNNEI. Trimming shortened V by 4 bases and J by 1 base, and 5 bases separated the two germline ends. This CDR3 is 13 amino acids long. The full variable domain, completed using reference TRBV2 and TRBJ1-5, is EPEVTQTPSHQVTQMGQEVILRCVPISNHLYFYWYRQILGQKVEFLVSFYNNEISEKSEIFDDQFSVERPDGSNFTLKIRSTKLEDSAMYFCASSVDSNQPQHFGDGTRLSIL.

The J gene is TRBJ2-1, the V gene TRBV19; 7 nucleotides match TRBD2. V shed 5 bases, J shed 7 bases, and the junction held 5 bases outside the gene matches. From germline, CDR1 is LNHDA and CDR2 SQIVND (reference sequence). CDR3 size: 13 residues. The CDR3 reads CASSLGTTNEQFF. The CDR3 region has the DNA TGTGCCAGTAGTCTTGGGACTACTAATGAGCAGTTCTTC. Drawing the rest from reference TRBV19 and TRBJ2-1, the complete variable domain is DGGITQSPKYLFRKEGQNVTLSCEQNLNHDAMYWYRQDPGQGLRLIYYSQIVNDFQKGDIAEGYSVSREKKESFPLTVTSAQKNPTAFYLCASSLGTTNEQFFGPGTRLTVL.

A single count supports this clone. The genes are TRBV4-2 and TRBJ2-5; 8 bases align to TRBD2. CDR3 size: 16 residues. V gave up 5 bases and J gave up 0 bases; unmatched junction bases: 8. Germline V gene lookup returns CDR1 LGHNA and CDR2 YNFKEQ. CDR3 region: CASSFHNSGNQETQYF. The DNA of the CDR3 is TGTGCCAGCAGCTTTCATAATAGCGGGAACCAAGAGACCCAGTACTTC.

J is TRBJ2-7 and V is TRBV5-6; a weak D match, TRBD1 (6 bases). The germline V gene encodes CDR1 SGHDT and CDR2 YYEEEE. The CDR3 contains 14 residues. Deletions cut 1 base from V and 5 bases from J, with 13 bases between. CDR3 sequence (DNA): TGTGCCAGCAGCTTGACAGGGAGTTTCAACGAGCAGTACTTC. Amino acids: CASSLTGSFNEQYF.

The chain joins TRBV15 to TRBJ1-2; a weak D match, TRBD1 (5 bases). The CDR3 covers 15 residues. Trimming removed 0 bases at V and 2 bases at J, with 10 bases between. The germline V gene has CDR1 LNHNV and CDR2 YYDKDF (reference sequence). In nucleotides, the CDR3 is TGTGCCACCAGCAGAGATGACGGGGCCAACTATGGCTACACCTTC. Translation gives CATSRDDGANYGYTF.

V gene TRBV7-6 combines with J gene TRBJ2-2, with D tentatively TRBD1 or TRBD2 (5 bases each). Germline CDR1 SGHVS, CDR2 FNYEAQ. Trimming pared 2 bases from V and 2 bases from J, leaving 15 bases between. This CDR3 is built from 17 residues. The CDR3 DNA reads TGTGCCAGCAGCTTACTCGGAGGCCAGGGAAACACCGGGGAGCTGTTTTTT. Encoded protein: CASSLLGGQGNTGELFF.

The CDR3 region is CASSQVLDRGQISRGELFF. CDR3 nucleotides: TGTGCCAGCAGCCAAGTCCTGGACAGGGGGCAAATTTCGAGGGGGGAGCTGTTTTTT. The chain combines TRBV4-2 with TRBJ2-2; 11 bases agree with TRBD1. Germline V gives CDR1 LGHNA, CDR2 YNFKEQ. The CDR3 runs 19 residues. J gave up 8 bases and V 1 base, and 15 bases lay outside the gene matches.

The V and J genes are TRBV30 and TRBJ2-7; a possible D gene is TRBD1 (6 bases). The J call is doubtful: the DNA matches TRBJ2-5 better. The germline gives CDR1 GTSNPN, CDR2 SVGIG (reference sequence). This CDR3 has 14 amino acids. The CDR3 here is CAWSAQGPQETQYF. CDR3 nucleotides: TGTGCCTGGAGTGCACAGGGACCACAAGAGACCCAGTACTTC.

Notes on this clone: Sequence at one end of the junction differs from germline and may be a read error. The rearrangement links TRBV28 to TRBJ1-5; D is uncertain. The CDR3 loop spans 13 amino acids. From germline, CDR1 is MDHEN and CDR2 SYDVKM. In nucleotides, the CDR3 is TGTGCCAGCGGCTTTGCAGGCAATCAGCTCCAGCATTTT. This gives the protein CASGFAGNQLQHF.

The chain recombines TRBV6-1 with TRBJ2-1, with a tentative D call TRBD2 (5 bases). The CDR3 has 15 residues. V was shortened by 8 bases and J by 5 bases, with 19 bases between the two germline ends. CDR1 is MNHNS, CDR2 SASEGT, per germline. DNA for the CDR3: TGTGCCAGCTCCGTAATCCTTAGCGAAAACAATGAGCAGTTCTTC. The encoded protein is CASSVILSENNEQFF.

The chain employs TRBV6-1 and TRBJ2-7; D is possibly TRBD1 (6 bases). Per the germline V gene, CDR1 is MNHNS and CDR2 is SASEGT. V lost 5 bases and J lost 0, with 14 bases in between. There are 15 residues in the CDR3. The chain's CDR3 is CASSPDRISSYEQYF. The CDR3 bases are TGTGCCAGCAGTCCCGACAGGATTAGCTCCTACGAGCAGTACTTC.

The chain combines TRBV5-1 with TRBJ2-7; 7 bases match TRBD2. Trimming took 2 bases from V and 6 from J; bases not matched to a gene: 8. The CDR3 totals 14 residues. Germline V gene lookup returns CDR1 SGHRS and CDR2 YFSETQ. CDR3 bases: TGCGCCAGCAGCTTAGGACTAGAAACCTCCGAGCAGTACTTC. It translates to CASSLGLETSEQYF.

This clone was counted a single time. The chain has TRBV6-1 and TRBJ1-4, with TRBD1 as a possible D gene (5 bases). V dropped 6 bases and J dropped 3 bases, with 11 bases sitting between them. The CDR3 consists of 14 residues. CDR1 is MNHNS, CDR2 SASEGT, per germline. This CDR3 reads CASRGWGANEKLFF. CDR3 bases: TGTGCCAGCAGGGGATGGGGGGCTAATGAAAAACTGTTTTTT.